What follows are 25 T cell receptor beta chains derived from one specimen sequenced in a study of CD8 T cells in ankylosing spondylitis. Study results and limitations: A TCR beta motif of roughly 8 highly homologous variants seemed to mark ankylosing spondylitis blood.

The antigens of these receptors remain unknown. Using its own MiXCR run on the 5' RACE reads, TCRdb lists one record per CDR3 protein. The sample has about 440,000 distinct CDR3 sequences, 15% to 20% seen once. The source material was blood, either unsorted or a sorted T cell fraction (not recorded which). The receptors were sampled from a male donor with ankylosing spondylitis.

V usage is TRBV3-1 and J usage is TRBJ1-2; 7 positions agree with TRBD1. The CDR3 runs 15 residues. Germline lookup yields CDR1 LGHDT and CDR2 YNNKEL (reference sequence). J gave up 7 bases and V 1 base, and 9 bases lay outside the gene matches. DNA of the CDR3: TGTGCCAGCAGCCAAGCGGTGGACAGGACGGGTGGCTACACCTTC. Protein product: CASSQAVDRTGGYTF.

The chain carries TRBV7-9 and TRBJ2-3; D not resolved. Germline lookup yields CDR1 SEHNR and CDR2 FQNEAQ (reference sequence). With 4 bases removed from V and 5 bases from J, the gap between germline ends came to 13 bases. The CDR3 runs 14 residues. This CDR3 is CASSSGPPRDTQYF. The CDR3 DNA reads TGTGCCAGCAGCTCCGGGCCACCTAGAGATACGCAGTATTTT.

The V and J genes are TRBV9 and TRBJ2-3, with unresolved D. Germline loops: CDR1 SGDLS, CDR2 YYNGEE. This CDR3 has 15 residues. The germline V and J ends were trimmed by 0 bases and 1 base, with 9 bases remaining between them. CDR3 region: CASSVDVTGTDTQYF. The CDR3 DNA is TGTGCCAGCAGCGTAGATGTGACTGGCACAGATACGCAGTATTTT.

J is TRBJ1-1 and V is TRBV5-6, with no clear D. The germline V gene encodes CDR1 SGHDT and CDR2 YYEEEE. V was trimmed by 4 bases and J by 4 bases, leaving 17 bases between them. The CDR3 length is 15 residues. CDR3 DNA sequence: TGTGCCAGCAGCCCGGCCGAGGGTAGGGCCACTGAAGCTTTCTTT. It specifies CASSPAEGRATEAFF. The full variable domain, with the rest looked up from reference TRBV5-6 and TRBJ1-1, is DAGVTQSPTHLIKTRGQQVTLRCSPKSGHDTVSWYQQALGQGPQFIFQYYEEEERQRGNFPDRFSGHQFPNYSSELNVNALLLGDSALYLCASSPAEGRATEAFFGQGTRLTVV.

V is TRBV6-1 and J is TRBJ2-5; 12 bases match TRBD2. This CDR3 comprises 16 residues. CDR1 is MNHNS and CDR2 is SASEGT in the germline V gene. V lost 6 bases and J lost 3; bases outside the gene matches: 8. This CDR3 reads CASRPQLAGGEETQYF. The CDR3, as DNA: TGTGCCAGCAGACCCCAGCTAGCGGGGGGGGAAGAGACCCAGTACTTC.

The gene calls are TRBV18 and TRBJ2-7; 8 nucleotides align to TRBD1. This CDR3 region has 14 residues. With V trimmed by 3 bases and J by 3 bases, 4 bases remained unmatched. Looked up from germline, CDR1 is KGHSH and CDR2 is LQKENI. The CDR3 DNA is TGTGCCAGCTCACCCTACGGACAGGGCTACGAGCAGTACTTC. Translation gives CASSPYGQGYEQYF.

This clonotype showed up many times. The V gene is TRBV5-1, the J gene TRBJ1-1; D is unresolved. CDR1 is SGHRS and CDR2 is YFSETQ in the germline V gene. This CDR3 region has 15 residues. Trimming took off 0 bases at V and 2 bases at J, with 11 bases between the two ends. The DNA of the CDR3 is TGCGCCAGCAGCTTGGAAGCTCAGGCCAACACTGAAGCTTTCTTT. This sequence encodes CASSLEAQANTEAFF. The variable domain in full, with the rest retrieved from reference TRBV5-1 and TRBJ1-1, is KAGVTQTPRYLIKTRGQQVTLSCSPISGHRSVSWYQQTPGQGLQFLFEYFSETQRNKGNFPGRFSGRQFSNSRSEMNVSTLELGDSALYLCASSLEAQANTEAFFGQGTRLTVV.

The rearrangement links TRBV6-1 to TRBJ1-5; D not resolved. There are 15 residues in the CDR3. Per the germline V gene, CDR1 is MNHNS and CDR2 is SASEGT. Between the trimmed V and J ends, which lost 5 bases and 2 bases, there was a span of 13 bases. The chain's CDR3 is CASSPRVGGNQPQHF. The CDR3 DNA reads as TGTGCCAGCAGTCCCCGGGTCGGGGGCAATCAGCCCCAGCATTTT.

With respect to this clonotype: One end of the junction varies from germline; a read error may be responsible. The gene calls are TRBV29-1 and TRBJ2-1; the match to TRBD1 covers 7 bases. The germline gives CDR1 SQVTM, CDR2 ANQGSEA. This CDR3 has 11 amino acids. The CDR3: CSVERRQGQIF. The CDR3 DNA sequence: TGCAGCGTTGAACGGAGACAGGGTCAAATCTTC.

This clonotype was recorded many times. This chain joins TRBV9 and TRBJ2-2, with D unresolved. The CDR3 runs to 13 residues. The germline V and J ends were trimmed by 1 base and 8 bases, with 9 bases remaining between them. The germline CDR1 and CDR2 sequences are SGDLS and YYNGEE. The CDR3, as DNA: TGTGCCAGCAGCGTATATAGTGGTGGGGAGCTGTTTTTT. Protein sequence: CASSVYSGGELFF. The whole variable domain, remainder taken from reference TRBV9 and TRBJ2-2, is DSGVTQTPKHLITATGQRVTLRCSPRSGDLSVYWYQQSLDQGLQFLIQYYNGEERAKGNILERFSAQQFPDLHSELNLSSLELGDSALYFCASSVYSGGELFFGEGSRLTVL.

This clonotype was observed a few times. CDR3 loop: CASSLVSTLGEQFF. As DNA, the CDR3 is TGTGCCAGCAGCTTAGTTAGCACCCTCGGTGAGCAGTTCTTC. The V gene is TRBV7-8, the J gene TRBJ2-1; D gene uncertain. Trimming stripped 1 base from V and 9 bases from J, with 13 bases between. The CDR3 contains 14 residues. Germline loops: CDR1 SGHVS, CDR2 FQNEAQ.

The chain couples TRBV4-1 to TRBJ2-1, with TRBD1 matching over 11 bases. J gave up 9 bases and V 4 bases, and 11 bases lay outside the gene matches. The CDR3 is 16 amino acids. Germline CDR1 and CDR2: MGHRA and YSYEKL. CDR3 in amino acids: CASSPLPGQGGSEQFF. The CDR3 region has the DNA TGCGCCAGCAGCCCCCTACCGGGACAGGGGGGTAGTGAGCAGTTCTTC.

The CDR3 here is CASTPTSGTSGRNEQFF. CDR3 DNA: TGTGCCAGCACACCAACCTCCGGGACTAGCGGGAGGAATGAGCAGTTCTTC. The chain has TRBV28 and TRBJ2-1; 15 bases are a match to TRBD2. Trimming at V came to 7 bases and at J to 7 bases, leaving 11 bases not matched to a gene. This CDR3 comprises 17 residues. Germline loops: CDR1 MDHEN, CDR2 SYDVKM.

This clonotype was detected only once. V gene TRBV5-6 combines with J gene TRBJ1-1; perhaps TRBD1 as D (5 bases). The CDR3 runs 12 residues. Germline V gene data show CDR1 as SGHDT and CDR2 as YYEEEE. V lost 7 bases and J 10 bases, leaving 17 bases between the germline ends. The CDR3: CASGSGGVGAFF. The CDR3 nucleotides read TGTGCCAGCGGCTCTGGGGGGGTTGGAGCTTTCTTT.

This clonotype was seen ten or more times. The chain employs TRBV4-3 and TRBJ2-2, with 10 bases that match TRBD2. The junction had 8 bases not matched to a gene; V was cut back by 0 bases and J by 4 bases. CDR1 LGHNA and CDR2 YSLEER come from the germline V gene. This CDR3 region has 18 residues. Here the CDR3 reads CASSQDLGLAGATGELFF. In DNA, the CDR3 is TGCGCCAGCAGCCAAGATCTGGGTCTAGCGGGGGCCACCGGGGAGCTGTTTTTT.

This clonotype was found many times. The chain combines TRBV20-1 with TRBJ1-4, with 8 nucleotides matching TRBD1. Germline CDR1 is DFQATT and CDR2 is SNEGSKA (reference sequence). The trim removed 6 bases at V and 6 bases at J, leaving 9 bases unmatched. This CDR3 spans 14 amino acids. DNA for the CDR3: TGCAGTGCCACTACAGGGGGTAGGGATGAAAAACTGTTTTTT. Translating gives CSATTGGRDEKLFF.

The V call is TRBV24-1, the J call TRBJ2-3; TRBD2 agrees at 9 bases. The CDR3 length is 15 residues. The V gene's germline CDR1 is KGHDR and CDR2 SFDVKD. V lost 9 bases to trimming and J lost 2 bases; unmatched junction nucleotides: 8. The CDR3 spells CATDAGLADTDTQYF. The DNA for the CDR3 is TGTGCCACCGATGCGGGACTAGCAGACACAGATACGCAGTATTTT.

There are a few counts of this clonotype. The V gene is TRBV10-3, the J gene TRBJ2-7; D possibly corresponds to TRBD2 (6 bases). Germline CDR1 reads ENHRY; CDR2 reads SYGVKD. There are 13 residues in the CDR3. V lost 8 bases, J lost 3 bases, and 14 bases lay in between. CDR3 bases: TGTGCCATCTCGCCCCCGACTAGCTACGAGCAGTACTTC. This encodes CAISPPTSYEQYF.

The rearrangement joins TRBV11-2 to TRBJ1-4; possibly TRBD1 for D (6 bases). Germline values: CDR1 SGHAT, CDR2 FQNNGV. Trimming left V 5 bases short and J 0 bases short, with 16 bases between. CDR3 length equals 17 residues. The CDR3 nucleotides read TGTGCCAGCAGCCCTCGGACAGTCGTTGCAACTAATGAAAAACTGTTTTTT. Its translation: CASSPRTVVATNEKLFF. Complete variable domain (other parts from reference TRBV11-2 and TRBJ1-4): EAGVAQSPRYKIIEKRQSVAFWCNPISGHATLYWYQQILGQGPKLLIQFQNNGVVDDSQLPKDRFSAERLKGVDSTLKIQPAKLEDSAVYLCASSPRTVVATNEKLFFGSGTQLSVL.

This clonotype came up a few times. J is TRBJ1-2 and V is TRBV10-2, with D tentatively TRBD1 (6 bases). Germline V gene sequence: CDR1 WSHSY, CDR2 SAAADI. The CDR3 spans 12 residues. V lost 3 bases and J lost 6, with 8 bases in between. In DNA, the CDR3 is TGCGCCAGCAGTGACAGGGGCAATGGCTACACCTTC. It is translated as CASSDRGNGYTF.

DNA for the CDR3: TGTGCCAGCAGTATCAGGGGGGGGGACACTGAAGCTTTCTTT. This codes for CASSIRGGDTEAFF. The gene calls are TRBV12-3 or TRBV12-4 and TRBJ1-1; 7 bases align to TRBD1. This CDR3 contains 14 residues. The V gene end was trimmed by 5 bases and the J gene end by 3 bases; junction bases not matched to a gene: 6.

This clonotype was counted between two and nine times. The chain combines TRBV6-5 with TRBJ2-5; 9 bases align to TRBD2. In germline, CDR1 is MNHEY, CDR2 SVGAGI. The V gene end was trimmed by 2 bases and the J gene end by 0 bases; junction bases not matched to a gene: 10. The CDR3 contains 18 residues. CDR3 sequence: CASSYGSGGLVHQETQYF. CDR3 bases: TGTGCCAGCAGTTACGGAAGCGGGGGGCTGGTCCACCAAGAGACCCAGTACTTC.

This clonotype was detected only a few times. The V call is TRBV6-2 or TRBV6-3, the J call TRBJ2-5; 7 nucleotides align to TRBD1. The CDR3 length is 13 residues. Germline V lookup: CDR1 MNHEY, CDR2 SVGEGT. V shed 9 bases and J 0 bases; nucleotides not matched to a gene: 4. As DNA, the CDR3 is TGTGCCAGGCAGGGACAGCACCAAGAGACCCAGTACTTC. It yields the protein CARQGQHQETQYF.

The rearrangement uses TRBV7-9 and TRBJ2-5; 11 nucleotides line up with TRBD1. CDR3 length equals 15 residues. Germline V gene data show CDR1 as SEHNR and CDR2 as FQNEAQ (reference sequence). With 7 bases clipped from V and 5 bases from J, the junction kept 9 bases outside the gene matches. The CDR3 protein is CASTLGTGGSETQYF. The CDR3 DNA sequence: TGTGCCAGCACATTGGGGACAGGGGGTTCGGAGACCCAGTACTTC.

The sample holds a few counts of this clonotype. This chain links TRBV6-1 with TRBJ1-2; 7 positions agree with TRBD1. CDR3 length equals 14 residues. The trim removed 6 bases at V and 7 bases at J, leaving 11 bases unmatched. Germline assignment: CDR1 MNHNS and CDR2 SASEGT. CDR3: CASSVNTGDAGYTF. The CDR3 DNA follows: TGTGCCAGCAGCGTCAATACAGGGGATGCTGGCTACACCTTC.